The present entry profiles one TCR beta chain with its context. Its antigen is not known. Primers included in the PCR were 60 Vbeta and 13 Jbeta primers. TCRdb keeps only in-frame clones here, not all; method: immunoSEQ multiplex PCR. The sample includes 150,000 to 200,000 clones, about 82% of them seen just once. These data come from a study of cytomegalovirus exposure and HLA in healthy donors. Study results and limitations: A later analysis reportedly found that, within productive TCRs, an Asian-associated ancestry cluster had fewer N-insertions than the mean observed across the approximately 700 donors. Association of a missense DCLRE1C variant with TCR beta V- and J-gene trimming was reported in a later analysis.

The junction had 16 bases not matched to a gene; V was cut back by 2 bases and J by 6 bases. CDR1 and CDR2 from the germline V gene are SEHNR and FQNEAQ (reference sequence). CDR3 length equals 19 residues. Sequencing was performed on PBMCs. This clonotype originated in a woman between 45 and 65 years old in good health and CMV-seropositive. The chain uses TRBV7-9 and TRBJ2-1; 10 nucleotides align to TRBD1. The CDR3 region has the DNA TGTGCCAGCAGCTTAAAGGGAAGGACCCGGGACAGGGGTTTCAATGAGCAGTTCTTC. Translated: CASSLKGRTRDRGFNEQFF.